The TCR beta chain described here comes from a study of blood T cell repertoires in COVID-19. Across the whole study: Some COVID-19 samples were acute and others convalescent; all came from the United States, Italy and Spain.

Here immunoSEQ multiplex PCR was the method, and the copy in TCRdb shows in-frame clones only, minus some. The sample shows fewer than 180,000 clones, around four fifths of them seen only once. This clone was counted between two and nine times. V lost 2 bases, J lost 1 base, and 10 bases lay in between. This CDR3 has 14 amino acids. Germline V gene sequence: CDR1 SGHRS, CDR2 YFSETQ. The sequence was obtained from a man between 65 and 85 years old with acute or convalescent COVID-19. Specimen: peripheral blood. This chain joins TRBV5-1 and TRBJ2-7, with a possible D match to TRBD1 (5 bases). The CDR3, as DNA: TGCGCCAGCAGCTTTGGGGCAGATTCCTACGAGCAGTACTTC. As protein: CASSFGADSYEQYF.